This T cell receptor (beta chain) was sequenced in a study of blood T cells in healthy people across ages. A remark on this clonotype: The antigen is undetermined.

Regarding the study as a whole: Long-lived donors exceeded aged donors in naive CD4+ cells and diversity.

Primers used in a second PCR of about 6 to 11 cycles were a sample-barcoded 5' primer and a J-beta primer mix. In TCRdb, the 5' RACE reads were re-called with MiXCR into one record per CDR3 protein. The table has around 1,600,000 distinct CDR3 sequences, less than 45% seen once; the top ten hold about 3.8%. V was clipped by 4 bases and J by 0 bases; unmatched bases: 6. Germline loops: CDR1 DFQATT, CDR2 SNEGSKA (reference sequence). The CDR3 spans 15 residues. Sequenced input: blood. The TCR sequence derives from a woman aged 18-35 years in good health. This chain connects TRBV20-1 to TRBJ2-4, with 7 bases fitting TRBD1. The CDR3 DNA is TGCAGTGCTACCGGACAGGTGATAGCCAAAAACATTCAGTACTTC. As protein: CSATGQVIAKNIQYF.